This T cell receptor (beta chain) was obtained from a study of blood T cell repertoires in COVID-19. Study background: The United States, Italy and Spain supplied acute and convalescent COVID-19 samples. PBMCs, B-cell-depleted T cells, or T cells were the source of the cDNA or gDNA that made up the material.

Germline values: CDR1 MNHEY, CDR2 SVGAGI. The CDR3 extends over 13 amino acids. V lost 6 bases and J 10 bases, leaving 16 bases between the germline ends. Profiled with immunoSEQ multiplex PCR; TCRdb holds only in-frame clones, not every one. The data contain approximately 160,000 clones, roughly 72% of them seen just once; the ten biggest clones take up about 3.8%. The V gene is TRBV6-5, the J gene TRBJ2-1, with D maybe TRBD1 (5 bases). The receptor's source is a woman aged 80 or older with acute or convalescent COVID-19. The sequencing input was peripheral blood. The CDR3, as DNA: TGTGCCAGCAGCGCCTCAGGGCCCGGGGAGCAGTTCTTC. This sequence encodes CASSASGPGEQFF.